The rows below give T cell receptor beta chains drawn from one sample of a study of regulatory T cells in long-lasting Graves disease. TCRdb passed the multiplex PCR reads through MiXCR, listing each CDR3 protein once. The table has approximately 380,000 distinct CDR3 sequences, around 20% seen once. The source material was peripheral blood mononuclear cells (PBMCs), sampled when the disease was refractory, from a patient treated with antithyroid drugs. All receptors derive from a female donor with Graves disease. CDR3s include the opening cysteine and the closing phenylalanine or tryptophan. D genes are given only for firm matches.

j_call v_call d_call cdr3_aa
TRBJ1-6 TRBV6-1 TRBD1 CASRATGTGGISGSSPLHF
TRBJ2-7 TRBV2 TRBD2 CASRKRDPYEQYF
TRBJ1-2 TRBV6-1 NA CASSRRQAANYGYTF
TRBJ2-1 TRBV5-1 TRBD2 CASSNPSGMRGNEQFF
TRBJ1-4 TRBV6-2/TRBV6-3 NA CASSYGHTRPPLNEKLFF
TRBJ2-5 TRBV18 NA CASSPPGVPQETQYF
TRBJ1-1 TRBV3-1 TRBD1 CASRQQGMNTEAFF
TRBJ2-7 TRBV28 TRBD1 CASSFPVGTGDFSSYEQYF
TRBJ2-7 TRBV14 NA CASSQDRWAGVSEQYF
TRBJ2-7 TRBV7-2 NA CASSLRGPGERYF
TRBJ2-5 TRBV4-1 NA CASSQDLRKTQYF
TRBJ2-7 TRBV19 NA CASSFQTSGSYEQYF
TRBJ2-5 TRBV7-2 NA CASSLGLRQETQYF
TRBJ2-5 TRBV18 NA CASSPRGSGAQETQYF
TRBJ2-7 TRBV6-5 NA CASSYSRGVSYEQYF
TRBJ2-5 TRBV29-1 NA CSVEPRVETQYF
TRBJ2-7 TRBV11-2 TRBD2 CASSLAPGGPTYEQYF
TRBJ2-2 TRBV20-1 NA CSAEQGNTGELFF
TRBJ2-7 TRBV28 TRBD2 CASVGGSSGALEQYF
TRBJ2-7 TRBV30 NA CAWSVDSSYEQYF
TRBJ2-7 TRBV20-1 NA CSARDKTLYYEQYF
TRBJ2-7 TRBV12-3/TRBV12-4 TRBD2 CASSLGLAGAGKDEQYF
TRBJ1-5 TRBV28 NA CASSQPSFRGNQPQHF
TRBJ1-6 TRBV6-1 TRBD1 CASRLDRGPNSPLHF
TRBJ1-5 TRBV12-3/TRBV12-4 NA CASSLGGNAGNQPQHF
TRBJ2-6 TRBV5-1 NA CASSWGGAGSGANVLTF
TRBJ2-5 TRBV2 NA CASSDEWGIGETQYF
TRBJ2-3 TRBV4-1 TRBD2 CASSQGGLAGSTDTQYF
TRBJ2-7 TRBV20-1 NA CSAERSGTASSYEQYF
TRBJ1-2 TRBV6-1 NA CASQDGANYGYTF
TRBJ2-2 TRBV20-1 NA CSASRQNTGELFF
TRBJ2-2 TRBV7-3 NA CASSIPSGELFF